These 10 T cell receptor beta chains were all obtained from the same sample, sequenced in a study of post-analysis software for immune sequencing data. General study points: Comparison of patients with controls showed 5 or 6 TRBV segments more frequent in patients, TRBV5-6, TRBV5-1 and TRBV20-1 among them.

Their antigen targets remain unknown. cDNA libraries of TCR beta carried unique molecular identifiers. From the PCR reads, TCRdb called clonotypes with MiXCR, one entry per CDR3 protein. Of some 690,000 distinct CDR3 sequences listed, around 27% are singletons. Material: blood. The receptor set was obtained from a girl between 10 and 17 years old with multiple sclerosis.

In nucleotides, the CDR3 is TGCAGCGTCCTCGGCGGAGGGGACAGGAGTCTCTATGGCTACACCTTC. It translates to CSVLGGGDRSLYGYTF. The V gene is TRBV29-1, the J gene TRBJ1-2; the match to TRBD1 covers 8 bases. V gave up 6 bases and J gave up 4 bases; unmatched junction bases: 16. This CDR3 contains 16 residues. Germline CDR1 is SQVTM and CDR2 is ANQGSEA.

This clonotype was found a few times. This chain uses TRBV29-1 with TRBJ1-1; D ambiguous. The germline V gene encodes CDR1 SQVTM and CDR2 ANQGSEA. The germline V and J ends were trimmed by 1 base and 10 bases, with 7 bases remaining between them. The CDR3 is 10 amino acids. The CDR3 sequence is CSVEAGRAFF. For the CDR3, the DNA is TGCAGCGTTGAAGCGGGGAGAGCTTTCTTT.

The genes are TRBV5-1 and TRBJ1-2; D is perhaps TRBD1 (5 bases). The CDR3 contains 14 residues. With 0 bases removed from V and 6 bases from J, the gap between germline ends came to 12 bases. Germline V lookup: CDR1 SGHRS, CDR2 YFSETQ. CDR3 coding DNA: TGCGCCAGCAGCTTGGATTCGGGGCGCGATGGCTACACCTTC. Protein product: CASSLDSGRDGYTF.

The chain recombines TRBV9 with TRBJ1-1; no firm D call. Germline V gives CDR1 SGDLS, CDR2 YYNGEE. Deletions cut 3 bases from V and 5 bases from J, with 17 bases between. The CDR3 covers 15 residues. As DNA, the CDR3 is TGTGCCAGCAGCGGACGGGAAGGAGGGAGGACTGAAGCTTTCTTT. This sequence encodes CASSGREGGRTEAFF.

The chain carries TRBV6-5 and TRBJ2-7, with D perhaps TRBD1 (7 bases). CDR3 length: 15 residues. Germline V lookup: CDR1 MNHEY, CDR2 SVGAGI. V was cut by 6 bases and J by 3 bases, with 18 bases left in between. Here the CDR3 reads CASSKEGDRYYEQYF. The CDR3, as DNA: TGTGCCAGCAGCAAGGAGGGGGACAGATACTACGAGCAGTACTTC.

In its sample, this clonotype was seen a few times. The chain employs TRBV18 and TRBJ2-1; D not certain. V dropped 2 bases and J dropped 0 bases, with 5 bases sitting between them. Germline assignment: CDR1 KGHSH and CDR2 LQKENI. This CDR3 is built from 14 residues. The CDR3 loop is CASSPDVSYNEQFF. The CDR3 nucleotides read TGTGCCAGCTCACCAGACGTCTCCTACAATGAGCAGTTCTTC.

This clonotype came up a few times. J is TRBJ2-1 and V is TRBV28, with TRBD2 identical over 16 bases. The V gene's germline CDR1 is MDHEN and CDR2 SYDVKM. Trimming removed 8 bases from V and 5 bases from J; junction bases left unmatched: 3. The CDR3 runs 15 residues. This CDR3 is CASLGLAGGDNEQFF. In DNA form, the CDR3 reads TGTGCCAGCCTGGGACTAGCGGGGGGGGACAATGAGCAGTTCTTC.

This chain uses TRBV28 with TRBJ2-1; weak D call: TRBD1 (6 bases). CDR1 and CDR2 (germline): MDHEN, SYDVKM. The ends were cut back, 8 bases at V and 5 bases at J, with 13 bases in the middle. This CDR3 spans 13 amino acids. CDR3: CASHVGAHNEQFF. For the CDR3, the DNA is TGTGCCAGCCACGTGGGGGCTCACAATGAGCAGTTCTTC.

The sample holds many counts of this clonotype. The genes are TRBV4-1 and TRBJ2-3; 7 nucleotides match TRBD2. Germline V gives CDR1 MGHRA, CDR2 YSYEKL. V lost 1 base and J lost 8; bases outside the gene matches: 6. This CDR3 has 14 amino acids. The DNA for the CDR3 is TGCGCCAGCAGCCAAGTCGGGGGGTCAGGTACGCAGTATTTT. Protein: CASSQVGGSGTQYF.

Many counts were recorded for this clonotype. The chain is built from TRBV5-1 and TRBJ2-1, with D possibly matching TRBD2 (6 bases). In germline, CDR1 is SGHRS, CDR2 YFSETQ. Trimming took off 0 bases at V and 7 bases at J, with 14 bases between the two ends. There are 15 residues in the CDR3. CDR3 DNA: TGCGCCAGCAGCTTGGATCTCGGGGCGGGGAATGAGCAGTTCTTC. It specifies CASSLDLGAGNEQFF.